These T cell receptor beta chains were read from a single sample in a study of metastatic and nonmetastatic thyroid tumors. Using MiXCR, TCRdb re-called clones from the PCR reads. Counted here are under 20,000 clones, less than 4% occurring once; the ten biggest clones make up 20% to 25%. Sequencing was performed on tumor tissue. These receptors all stem from a female donor with papillary thyroid cancer or a benign thyroid nodule (not recorded which). Some clones in this sample may be carry-over from other donors' samples. The CDR3 runs from the conserved cysteine through the conserved F or W. D genes are given only for firm matches. For some rows the clone size is stated as once, few or many, or as a class when expanded; others skip it.

DNA	CDR3	V	J	D	size
TGTGCCAGCAGTTACGCCGGGACAGACGACTACACCTTC	CASSYAGTDDYTF	TRBV6-5	TRBJ1-2	TRBD1	few
TGTGCCAGCAGTCACAGGGGAGGGCAGCCCCAGCATTTT	CASSHRGGQPQHF	TRBV6-5	TRBJ1-5	TRBD1	few
TGTGCCACCAGTGAGTCTGGACGGATCTCTGGAAACACCATATATTTT	CATSESGRISGNTIYF	TRBV24-1	TRBJ1-3	.	few
TGTGCCAGCAGTTACTCAGGGGCCGGGGCCAACGTCCTGACTTTC	CASSYSGAGANVLTF	TRBV6-5	TRBJ2-6	.	few
TGTGCCAGCAGTTTTTTAACAGGCCGCCAAGAGACCCAGTACTTC	CASSFLTGRQETQYF	TRBV28	TRBJ2-5	.	.
TGTGCCAGCAGTTCACAGGCCTATAGCACAGATACGCAGTATTTT	CASSSQAYSTDTQYF	TRBV27	TRBJ2-3	.	.
TGTGCCACGAATGACAGGTGTCGAGATACGCAGTATTTT	CATNDRCRDTQYF	TRBV24-1	TRBJ2-3	.	.
TGTGCCAGCAGTAGAACCGGTGGGACAGCCTCACCCCTCCACTTT	CASSRTGGTASPLHF	TRBV5-8	TRBJ1-6	TRBD1	medium-sized
TGCAGTGCTAGAGGCGGGGGGCCAGGGCTTATCTATGGCTACACCTTC	CSARGGGPGLIYGYTF	TRBV20-1	TRBJ1-2	.	.
TGTGCCAGCAGAAACAGGGGGGGAGGCTACACCTTC	CASRNRGGGYTF	TRBV2	TRBJ1-2	TRBD1	.
TGCAGTGCTCGACTCGGGACGGGACATGAAAAACTGTTTTTT	CSARLGTGHEKLFF	TRBV20-1	TRBJ1-4	.	.
TGTGCCAGCAGCTTCATAGCGGGAACCTACAATGAGCAGTTCTTC	CASSFIAGTYNEQFF	TRBV7-9	TRBJ2-1	TRBD2	medium-sized
TGTGCCAGCTCCGACTCTAGCGGGGCACACAATGAGCAGTTCTTC	CASSDSSGAHNEQFF	TRBV12-3/TRBV12-4	TRBJ2-1	TRBD2	large
TGTGCCAGCAGCTTGGCTAGCGGGTTTAACAATGAGCAGTTCTTC	CASSLASGFNNEQFF	TRBV11-1	TRBJ2-1	TRBD2	medium-sized
TGTGCCAGCAGTGAGATAGGGAGGACCACTGAAGCTTTCTTT	CASSEIGRTTEAFF	TRBV6-1	TRBJ1-1	.	.
TGTGCCAGCAGCCGTCAGACGGGGGCAGGGGCCTATGGCTACACCTTC	CASSRQTGAGAYGYTF	TRBV6-1	TRBJ1-2	.	few
TGTGCCAGCAGTGCAGTGACTTCGGATCAGCCCCAGCATTTT	CASSAVTSDQPQHF	TRBV12-3/TRBV12-4	TRBJ1-5	.	.
TGCGCCAGCAGCTTAGGCAGCAGGGACTACGAGCAGTACTTC	CASSLGSRDYEQYF	TRBV5-1	TRBJ2-7	.	few
TGTGCCCGGACTAGCGGACTAAGCACAGATACGCAGTATTTT	CARTSGLSTDTQYF	TRBV30	TRBJ2-3	TRBD2	many
TGTGCCAGCAGTGACTCAGTCGACAGTCACTATGGCTACACCTTC	CASSDSVDSHYGYTF	TRBV6-4	TRBJ1-2	.	few
TGTGCCAGCAGCTTAACCCCGCGTGACAACTACGAGCAGTACTTC	CASSLTPRDNYEQYF	TRBV7-3	TRBJ2-7	.	few
TGTGCCAGCAGTTTAGGAGGGAACTACGAGCAGTACTTC	CASSLGGNYEQYF	TRBV28	TRBJ2-7	.	.
TGTGCCAGCAGTCGACAGGGAGTAAACACCATATATTTT	CASSRQGVNTIYF	TRBV27	TRBJ1-3	TRBD1	few
TGTGCCAGTAGTAGTGGCGCCGCGACAGGGAGCGACGAGCAGTACTTC	CASSSGAATGSDEQYF	TRBV19	TRBJ2-7	TRBD1	.
TGTGCCAGCAGCGAGAGCGAATACAATGAGCAGTTCTTC	CASSESEYNEQFF	TRBV9	TRBJ2-1	.	few
TGTGCCAGCAGCTTAGTATTTTCCGCGGTGAGCTCCTACAATGAGCAGTTCTTC	CASSLVFSAVSSYNEQFF	TRBV7-6	TRBJ2-1	.	.
TGTGCCAGCAGTGACCAGGGGGTGAGGGCCGGGGAGCTGTTTTTT	CASSDQGVRAGELFF	TRBV2	TRBJ2-2	TRBD1	.
TGTGCCAGCAGTGGGGGACACGGACCCTACGAGCAGTACTTC	CASSGGHGPYEQYF	TRBV2	TRBJ2-7	.	medium-sized
TGCGCCAGCAGCCTCGGGACAGGGAGGAATTCACCCCTCCACTTT	CASSLGTGRNSPLHF	TRBV10-2	TRBJ1-6	TRBD1	few
TGTGCCAGCAGTTACTCTACAGGGAATTTACGAGCTGAAGCTTTCTTT	CASSYSTGNLRAEAFF	TRBV6-6	TRBJ1-1	.	few
TGCAGTGCTCGCGCCGGGCCCTCTGGAAACACCATATATTTT	CSARAGPSGNTIYF	TRBV20-1	TRBJ1-3	.	few
TGTGCCAGCAGTTTAGCTTCAGGTAGAAACCAAGAGACCCAGTACTTC	CASSLASGRNQETQYF	TRBV12-3/TRBV12-4	TRBJ2-5	.	few
TGTGCCAGCTGGGGGGGACTAGCGGGAACGAACACCGGGGAGCTGTTTTTT	CASWGGLAGTNTGELFF	TRBV28	TRBJ2-2	TRBD2	few
TGTGCCAGCAGTTCCAGCTTTCAACAGGGGGTCGGCTATGGCTACACCTTC	CASSSSFQQGVGYGYTF	TRBV6-1	TRBJ1-2	TRBD1	few